This T cell receptor (beta chain) derives from a study of cytomegalovirus exposure and HLA in healthy donors. Study-level points and caveats: Earlier findings revealed that most TCR beta V segments proved productive either about 87% or about 30% of the time. Being indistinguishable, some V segments were excluded, TRBV6-2 and TRBV6-3 among them. The study carried out a later analysis of TCR beta sequences. It associated 15,000 to 20,000 of them with specific HLA alleles at a false discovery rate of 0.05.

This PCR relied on a set of 60 Vbeta primers and 13 Jbeta primers. Repertoires were generated with immunoSEQ multiplex PCR, while TCRdb's copy carries only in-frame clones and drops some. The sample has 35,000 to 50,000 clones, under 70% seen once. The length of the CDR3 is 13 residues. Germline assignment: CDR1 SEHNR and CDR2 FQNEAQ (reference sequence). V shed 3 bases and J shed 6 bases, with 11 bases lying between them. In its sample, this clone was seen a few times. Its target is not known. The sample comprised PBMCs. The sequence derives from a man in his sixties in good health and CMV-seropositive. The chain combines TRBV7-9 with TRBJ2-5; maybe TRBD2 (6 bases). This chain's CDR3 is CASSFAGSQTQYF. The DNA of the CDR3 is TGTGCCAGCAGCTTCGCGGGGTCCCAGACCCAGTACTTC.